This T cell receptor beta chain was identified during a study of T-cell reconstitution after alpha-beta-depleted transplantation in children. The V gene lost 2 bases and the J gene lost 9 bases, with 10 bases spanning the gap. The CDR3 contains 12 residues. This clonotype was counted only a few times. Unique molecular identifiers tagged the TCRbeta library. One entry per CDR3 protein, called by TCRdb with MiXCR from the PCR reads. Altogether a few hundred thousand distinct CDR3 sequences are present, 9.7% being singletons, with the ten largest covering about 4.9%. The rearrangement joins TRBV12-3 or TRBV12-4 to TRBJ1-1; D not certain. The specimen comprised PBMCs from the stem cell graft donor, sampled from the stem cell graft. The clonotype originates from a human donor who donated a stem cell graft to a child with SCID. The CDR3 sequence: CASSLYGWKAFF. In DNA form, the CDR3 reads TGTGCCAGCAGTTTATACGGATGGAAAGCTTTCTTT.